The 8 T cell receptor beta chains below all came from one sample that was sequenced in a study of OX40 agonist ivuxolimab in advanced cancers. Sequencing used immunoSEQ multiplex PCR; TCRdb keeps in-frame clones, though not all of them. The repertoire includes tens of thousands of clones, approximately 88% of them detected once, and less than 9.5% sits in the top ten. The sample in question was CD4+ or CD8+ T cells sorted from blood, obtained in a trial of the OX40 agonist ivuxolimab. The receptors derive from an adult with an advanced solid tumor such as melanoma, head and neck, liver or kidney cancer.

Worth noting for this clone: Germline is not matched at one junction end, which may reflect a read error. This chain links TRBV7-7 with TRBJ2-5, with no clear D. Germline CDR1 SSHAT, CDR2 FNYEAQ (reference sequence). CDR3 length: 17 residues. The CDR3 bases are TGTGCTAGCAGCTTAGTAGGTTTCCCCGGTGGCCAAGAGACCCAGTACTTC. Its translation is CASSLVGFPGGQETQYF. Complete variable domain (other parts from reference TRBV7-7 and TRBJ2-5): GAGVSQSPRYKVTKRGQDVTLRCDPISSHATLYWYQQALGQGPEFLTYFNYEAQPDKSGLPSDRFSAERPEGSISTLTIQRTEQRDSAMYRCASSLVGFPGGQETQYFGPGTRLLVL.

The chain joins TRBV5-4 to TRBJ1-2; TRBD1 agrees at 8 bases. The CDR3 is made up of 14 amino acids. CDR1 is SGHNT and CDR2 is YYREEE in the germline V gene (reference sequence). With 7 bases clipped from V and 6 bases from J, the junction kept 11 bases outside the gene matches. CDR3 sequence (DNA): TGTGCCAGCTCCCGTCCGACAGGGGAAAATGGCTACACCTTC. Its protein product is CASSRPTGENGYTF.

This chain connects TRBV15 to TRBJ1-4; no definite D call. The CDR3 has 16 amino acids. Trimming removed 1 base from V and 0 bases from J, with 9 bases in between. Per the germline V gene, CDR1 is LNHNV and CDR2 is YYDKDF (reference sequence). CDR3 loop: CATSRGSVATNEKLFF. As DNA, the CDR3 is TGTGCCACCAGCAGAGGATCTGTCGCAACTAATGAAAAACTGTTTTTT.

The chain is built from TRBV6-5 and TRBJ1-6; no firm D call. Germline values: CDR1 MNHEY, CDR2 SVGAGI. Trimming stripped 5 bases from V and 6 bases from J, with 8 bases between. The CDR3 is 13 amino acids. The CDR3 nucleotides are TGTGCCAGCAGTCTACAAGTTAATTCACCCCTCCACTTT. Encoded protein: CASSLQVNSPLHF.

The chain recombines TRBV4-1 with TRBJ2-1, with a possible D match to TRBD1 (5 bases). CDR1 is MGHRA, CDR2 YSYEKL, per germline. The CDR3 is made up of 14 amino acids. V was cut by 5 bases and J by 4 bases, with 12 bases left in between. The CDR3 reads CASSFSRDYNEQFF. The CDR3 DNA is TGCGCCAGCAGCTTCTCCAGGGATTACAATGAGCAGTTCTTC.

V is TRBV4-1 and J is TRBJ2-1; a possible D gene is TRBD2 (5 bases). CDR1 MGHRA and CDR2 YSYEKL come from the germline V gene. V was pared by 4 bases and J by 0 bases, with 10 bases between. CDR3 size: 15 residues. This CDR3 is CASSPSGYSYNEQFF. CDR3 sequence (DNA): TGCGCCAGCAGCCCGAGCGGATACTCCTACAATGAGCAGTTCTTC.

The chain uses TRBV7-8 and TRBJ2-7, with D maybe TRBD2 (6 bases). The germline gives CDR1 SGHVS, CDR2 FQNEAQ. The CDR3 runs 15 residues. V was cut by 2 bases and J by 0 bases, with 11 bases left in between. This chain's CDR3 is CASSLRAGRSYEQYF. DNA for the CDR3: TGTGCCAGCAGCTTACGGGCGGGGCGCTCCTACGAGCAGTACTTC.

The chain has TRBV4-2 and TRBJ2-7, with D possibly TRBD1 on 6 matching bases. This CDR3 comprises 16 residues. Trimming stripped 4 bases from V and 1 base from J, with 17 bases between. Germline lookup yields CDR1 LGHNA and CDR2 YNFKEQ. The CDR3 DNA is TGTGCCAGCAGCCTCCTGTTCAGGGGCGAGTCCTACGAGCAGTACTTC. Translated: CASSLLFRGESYEQYF.